This entry is about one TCR beta chain. TCRdb fed the reads into MiXCR, producing one record per CDR3 protein. Of under 850,000 distinct CDR3 sequences listed, less than 40% are singletons. These data are taken from a study of T cell repertoires in cytomegalovirus infection. Study details: Indications of both CMV infection and matching HLA type were provided by public TCR beta signatures.

With V trimmed by 5 bases and J by 3 bases, 12 bases remained unmatched. From germline, CDR1 is LGHNT and CDR2 FRNRAP. This CDR3 is built from 17 residues. The receptor comes from a human donor in good health (CMV status not recorded). Some clones in this sample may be carry-over from other donors' samples. The chain carries TRBV12-5 and TRBJ2-7, with 11 nucleotides matching TRBD2. The specimen sequenced was PBMCs. The CDR3: CASGRLTSGEDYYEQYF. CDR3 DNA: TGTGCTAGTGGTCGATTGACTAGCGGGGAAGACTACTACGAGCAGTACTTC. The complete variable domain, with remaining parts taken from reference TRBV12-5 and TRBJ2-7, reads DARVTQTPRHKVTEMGQEVTMRCQPILGHNTVFWYRQTMMQGLELLAYFRNRAPLDDSGMPKDRFSAEMPDATLATLKIQPSEPRDSAVYFCASGRLTSGEDYYEQYFGPGTRLTVT.